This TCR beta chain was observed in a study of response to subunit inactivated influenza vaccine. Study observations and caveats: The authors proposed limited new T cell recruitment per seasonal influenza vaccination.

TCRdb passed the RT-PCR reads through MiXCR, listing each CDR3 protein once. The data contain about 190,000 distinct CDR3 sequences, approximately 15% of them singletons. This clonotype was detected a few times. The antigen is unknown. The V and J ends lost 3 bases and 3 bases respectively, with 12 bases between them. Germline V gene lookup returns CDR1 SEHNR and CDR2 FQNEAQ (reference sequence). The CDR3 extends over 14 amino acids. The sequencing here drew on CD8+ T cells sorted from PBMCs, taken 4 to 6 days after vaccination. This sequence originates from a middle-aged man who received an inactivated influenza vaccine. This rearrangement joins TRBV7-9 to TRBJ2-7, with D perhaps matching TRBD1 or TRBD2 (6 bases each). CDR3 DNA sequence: TGTGCCAGCAGCTTGGGGGGCGCCTACTACGAGCAGTACTTC. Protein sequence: CASSLGGAYYEQYF.